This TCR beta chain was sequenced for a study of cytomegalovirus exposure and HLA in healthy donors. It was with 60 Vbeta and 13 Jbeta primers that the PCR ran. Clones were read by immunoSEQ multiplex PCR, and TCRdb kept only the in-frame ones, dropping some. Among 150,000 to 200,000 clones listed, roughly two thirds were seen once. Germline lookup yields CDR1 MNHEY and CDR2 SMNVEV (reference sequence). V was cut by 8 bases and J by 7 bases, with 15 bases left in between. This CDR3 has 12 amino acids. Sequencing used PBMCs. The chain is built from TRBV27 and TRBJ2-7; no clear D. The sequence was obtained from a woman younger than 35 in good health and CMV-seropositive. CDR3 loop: CASGPEAREQYF. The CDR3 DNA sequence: TGTGCCAGCGGCCCTGAGGCTCGGGAGCAGTACTTC.